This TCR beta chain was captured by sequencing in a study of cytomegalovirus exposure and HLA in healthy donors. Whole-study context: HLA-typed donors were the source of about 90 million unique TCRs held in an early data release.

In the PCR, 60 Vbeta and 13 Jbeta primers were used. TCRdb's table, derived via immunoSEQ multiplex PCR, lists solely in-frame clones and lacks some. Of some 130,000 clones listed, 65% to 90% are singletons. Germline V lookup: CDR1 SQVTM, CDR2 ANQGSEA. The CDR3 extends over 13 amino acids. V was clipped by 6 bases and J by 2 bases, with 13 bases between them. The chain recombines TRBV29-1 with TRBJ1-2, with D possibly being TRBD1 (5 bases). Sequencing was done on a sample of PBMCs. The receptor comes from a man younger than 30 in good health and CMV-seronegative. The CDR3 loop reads CSVRTTGNYGYTF. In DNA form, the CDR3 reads TGCAGCGTGAGGACAACCGGGAACTATGGCTACACCTTC.